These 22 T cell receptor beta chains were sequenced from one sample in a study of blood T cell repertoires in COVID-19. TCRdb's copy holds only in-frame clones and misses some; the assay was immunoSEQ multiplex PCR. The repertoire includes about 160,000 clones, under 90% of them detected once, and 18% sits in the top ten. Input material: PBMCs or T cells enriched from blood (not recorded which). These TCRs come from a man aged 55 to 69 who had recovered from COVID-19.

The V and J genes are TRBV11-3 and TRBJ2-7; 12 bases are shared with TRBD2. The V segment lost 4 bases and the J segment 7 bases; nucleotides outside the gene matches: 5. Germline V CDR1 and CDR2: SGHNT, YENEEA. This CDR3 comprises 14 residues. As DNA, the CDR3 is TGTGCCAGCAGCTGTACTAGCGGGAGGTTGGAGCAGTACTTC. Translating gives CASSCTSGRLEQYF. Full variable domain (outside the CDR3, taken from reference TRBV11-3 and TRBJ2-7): EAGVVQSPRYKIIEKKQPVAFWCNPISGHNTLYWYLQNLGQGPELLIRYENEEAVDDSQLPKDRFSAERLKGVDSTLKIQPAELGDSAVYLCASSCTSGRLEQYFGPGTRLTVT.

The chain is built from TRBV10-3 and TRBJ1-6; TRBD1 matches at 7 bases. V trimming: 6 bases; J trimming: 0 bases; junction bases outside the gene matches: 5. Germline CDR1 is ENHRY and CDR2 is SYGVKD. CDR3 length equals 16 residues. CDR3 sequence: CAIRGQDSSYNSPLHF. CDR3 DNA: TGTGCCATCAGAGGACAGGACAGCTCCTATAATTCACCCCTCCACTTT.

Here the CDR3 DNA reads TGTGCCAGCCCGTTACTAGCGGGGTTAGATACGCAGTATTTT. The encoded protein is CASPLLAGLDTQYF. V usage is TRBV27 and J usage is TRBJ2-3, with TRBD2 matching 10 bases. The CDR3 covers 14 residues. V trimming: 8 bases; J trimming: 5 bases; junction bases outside the gene matches: 7. The germline V gene encodes CDR1 MNHEY and CDR2 SMNVEV (reference sequence).

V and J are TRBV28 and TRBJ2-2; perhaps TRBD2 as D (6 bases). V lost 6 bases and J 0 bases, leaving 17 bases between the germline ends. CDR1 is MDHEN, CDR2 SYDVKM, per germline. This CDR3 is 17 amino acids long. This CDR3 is CASRPNPGTSNTGELFF. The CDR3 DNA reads TGTGCCAGCAGACCCAACCCCGGGACTTCGAACACCGGGGAGCTGTTTTTT. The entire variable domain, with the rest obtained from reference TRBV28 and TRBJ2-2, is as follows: DVKVTQSSRYLVKRTGEKVFLECVQDMDHENMFWYRQDPGLGLRLIYFSYDVKMKEKGDIPEGYSVSREKKERFSLILESASTNQTSMYLCASRPNPGTSNTGELFFGEGSRLTVL.

The chain's CDR3 is CASTLRYGEVDGELFF. In DNA, the CDR3 is TGTGCCAGCACCCTCAGATACGGGGAGGTGGACGGGGAGCTGTTTTTT. The chain has TRBV11-3 and TRBJ2-2; TRBD2 might be the D (6 bases). CDR3 length: 16 residues. The germline V gene has CDR1 SGHNT and CDR2 YENEEA. Trimming cost V 7 bases and J 7 bases, with 22 bases left between them.

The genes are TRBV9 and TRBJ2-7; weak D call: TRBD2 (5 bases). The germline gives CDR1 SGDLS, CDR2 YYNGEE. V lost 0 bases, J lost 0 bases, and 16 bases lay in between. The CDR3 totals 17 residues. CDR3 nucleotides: TGTGCCAGCAGCGTAGGCCCCGTGGGCCGGGGCTCCTACGAGCAGTACTTC. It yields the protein CASSVGPVGRGSYEQYF.

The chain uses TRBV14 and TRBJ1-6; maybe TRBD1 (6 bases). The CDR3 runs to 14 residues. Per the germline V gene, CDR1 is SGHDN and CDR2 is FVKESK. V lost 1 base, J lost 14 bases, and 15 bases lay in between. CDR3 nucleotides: TGTGCCAGCAGCCAAGGGGGGCCTCTTCGGGCCCTCCACTTT. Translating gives CASSQGGPLRALHF.

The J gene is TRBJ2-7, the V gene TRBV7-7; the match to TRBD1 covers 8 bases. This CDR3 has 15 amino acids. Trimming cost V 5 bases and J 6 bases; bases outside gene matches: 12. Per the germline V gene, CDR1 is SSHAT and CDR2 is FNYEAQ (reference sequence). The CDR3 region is CASSTDPGQDSEQYF. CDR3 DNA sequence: TGTGCCAGCAGCACGGACCCGGGACAGGATAGCGAGCAGTACTTC.

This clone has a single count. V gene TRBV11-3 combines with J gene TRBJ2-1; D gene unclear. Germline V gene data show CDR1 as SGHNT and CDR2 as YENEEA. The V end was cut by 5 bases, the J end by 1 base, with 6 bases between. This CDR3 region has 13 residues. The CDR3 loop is CASSGASYNEQFF. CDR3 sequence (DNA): TGTGCCAGCAGCGGAGCTTCCTACAATGAGCAGTTCTTC.

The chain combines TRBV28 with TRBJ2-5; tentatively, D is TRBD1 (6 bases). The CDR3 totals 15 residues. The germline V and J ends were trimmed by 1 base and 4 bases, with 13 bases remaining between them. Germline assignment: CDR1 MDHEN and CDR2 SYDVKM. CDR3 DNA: TGTGCCAGCAGTTTATCGTCAGGGGTCGGAGAGACCCAGTACTTC. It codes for CASSLSSGVGETQYF.

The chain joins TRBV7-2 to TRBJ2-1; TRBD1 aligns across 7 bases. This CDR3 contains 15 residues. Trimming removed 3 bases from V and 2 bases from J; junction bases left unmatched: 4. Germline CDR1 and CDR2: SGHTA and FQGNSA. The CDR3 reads CASSFPTGPYNEQFF. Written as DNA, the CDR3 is TGTGCCAGCAGCTTCCCGACAGGGCCCTACAATGAGCAGTTCTTC.

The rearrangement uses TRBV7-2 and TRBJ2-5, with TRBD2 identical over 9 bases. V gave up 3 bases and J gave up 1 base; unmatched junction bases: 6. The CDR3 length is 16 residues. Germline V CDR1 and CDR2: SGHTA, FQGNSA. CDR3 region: CASSFSAGLAQETQYF. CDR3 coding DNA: TGTGCCAGCAGCTTCTCAGCGGGACTAGCCCAAGAGACCCAGTACTTC.

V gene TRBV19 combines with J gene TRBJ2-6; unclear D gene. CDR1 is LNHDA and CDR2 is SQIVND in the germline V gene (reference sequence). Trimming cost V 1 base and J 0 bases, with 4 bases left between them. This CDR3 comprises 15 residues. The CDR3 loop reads CASSIALSGANVLTF. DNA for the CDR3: TGTGCCAGTAGTATAGCCCTCTCTGGGGCCAACGTCCTGACTTTC. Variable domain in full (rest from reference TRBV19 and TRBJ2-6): DGGITQSPKYLFRKEGQNVTLSCEQNLNHDAMYWYRQDPGQGLRLIYYSQIVNDFQKGDIAEGYSVSREKKESFPLTVTSAQKNPTAFYLCASSIALSGANVLTFGAGSRLTVL.

The CDR3 nucleotides are TGTGCCAGTACAACAGGGGGTACTAACACCGGGGAGCTGTTTTTT. Residues: CASTTGGTNTGELFF. The rearrangement uses TRBV19 and TRBJ2-2; the match to TRBD1 covers 8 bases. V lost 7 bases and J lost 2; bases outside the gene matches: 6. CDR1 is LNHDA, CDR2 SQIVND, per germline (reference sequence). This CDR3 region has 15 residues.

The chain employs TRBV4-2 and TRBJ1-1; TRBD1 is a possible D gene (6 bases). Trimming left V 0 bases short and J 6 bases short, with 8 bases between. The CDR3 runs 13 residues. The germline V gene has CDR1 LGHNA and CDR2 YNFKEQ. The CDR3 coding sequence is TGTGCCAGCAGCCAAGATGGGGGCTCTGAAGCTTTCTTT. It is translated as CASSQDGGSEAFF.

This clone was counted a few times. The CDR3, as DNA: TGTGCCAGCGGGCAGATTTTTGATTCACCCCTCCACTTT. Translation gives CASGQIFDSPLHF. The J gene is TRBJ1-6, the V gene TRBV28; D unresolved. The CDR3 is made up of 13 amino acids. Trimming removed 8 bases at V and 8 bases at J, with 13 bases between. CDR1 and CDR2 (germline): MDHEN, SYDVKM.

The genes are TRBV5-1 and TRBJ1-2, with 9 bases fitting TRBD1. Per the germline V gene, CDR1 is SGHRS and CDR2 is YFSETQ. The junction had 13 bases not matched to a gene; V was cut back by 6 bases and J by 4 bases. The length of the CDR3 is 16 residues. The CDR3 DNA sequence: TGCGCCAGCATCATCCCCACAGGGGGCATTGTCTATGGCTACACCTTC. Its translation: CASIIPTGGIVYGYTF.

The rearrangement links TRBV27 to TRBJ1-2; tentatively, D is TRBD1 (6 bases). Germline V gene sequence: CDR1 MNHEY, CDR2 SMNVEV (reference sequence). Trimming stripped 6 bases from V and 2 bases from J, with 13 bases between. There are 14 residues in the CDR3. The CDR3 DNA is TGTGCCAGCAGCCTCTCGACAGGAAACTATGGCTACACCTTC. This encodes CASSLSTGNYGYTF.

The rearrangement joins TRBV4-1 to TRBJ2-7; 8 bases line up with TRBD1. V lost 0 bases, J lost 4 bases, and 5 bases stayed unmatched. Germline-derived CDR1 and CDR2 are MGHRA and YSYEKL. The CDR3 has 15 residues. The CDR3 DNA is TGCGCCAGCAGCCAAGAAAGGACAGGGTTGTACGAGCAGTACTTC. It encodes CASSQERTGLYEQYF.

CDR3 bases: TGTGCCAGCAGTGAAGCCAACAGGGCTAGAAACAATGAGCAGTTCTTC. It encodes CASSEANRARNNEQFF. The chain employs TRBV6-1 and TRBJ2-1; D is perhaps TRBD1 (6 bases). Trimming shortened V by 0 bases and J by 5 bases, and 14 bases separated the two germline ends. Germline CDR1 reads MNHNS; CDR2 reads SASEGT. This CDR3 is 16 amino acids long.

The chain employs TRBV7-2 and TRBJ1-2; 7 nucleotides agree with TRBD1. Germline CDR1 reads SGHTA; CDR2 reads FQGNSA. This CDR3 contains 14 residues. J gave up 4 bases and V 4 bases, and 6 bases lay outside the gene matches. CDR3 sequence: CASSSQQGSYGYTF. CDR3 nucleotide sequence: TGTGCCAGCAGCTCTCAACAGGGGAGCTATGGCTACACCTTC.

The CDR3 is CASSLIQDSEAFF. As DNA, the CDR3 is TGTGCCAGCAGTTTAATTCAGGACAGCGAAGCTTTCTTT. V gene TRBV27 combines with J gene TRBJ1-1; TRBD1 is a possible D gene (6 bases). V was pared by 2 bases and J by 8 bases, with 12 bases between. Germline assignment: CDR1 MNHEY and CDR2 SMNVEV (reference sequence). CDR3 size: 13 residues.